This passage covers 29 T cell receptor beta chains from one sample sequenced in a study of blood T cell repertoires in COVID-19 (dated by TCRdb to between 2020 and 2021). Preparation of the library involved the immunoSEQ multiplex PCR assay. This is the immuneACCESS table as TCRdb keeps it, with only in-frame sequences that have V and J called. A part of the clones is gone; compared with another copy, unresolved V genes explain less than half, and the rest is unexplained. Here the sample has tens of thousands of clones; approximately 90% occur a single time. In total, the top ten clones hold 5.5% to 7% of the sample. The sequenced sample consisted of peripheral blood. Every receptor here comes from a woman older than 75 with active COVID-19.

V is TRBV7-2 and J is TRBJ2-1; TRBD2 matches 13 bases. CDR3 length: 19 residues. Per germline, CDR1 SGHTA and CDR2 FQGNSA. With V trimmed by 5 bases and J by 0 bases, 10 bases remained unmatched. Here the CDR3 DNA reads TGTGCCAGCAGCCCTATGACTAGCGGGGGGTGGAGCTCCTACAATGAGCAGTTCTTC. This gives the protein CASSPMTSGGWSSYNEQFF.

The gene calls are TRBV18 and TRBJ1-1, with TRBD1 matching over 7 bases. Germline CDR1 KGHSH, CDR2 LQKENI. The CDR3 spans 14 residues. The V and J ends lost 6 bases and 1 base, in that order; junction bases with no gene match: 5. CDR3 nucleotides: TGTGCCAGCTCCCAAGGACAGGCGAACACTGAAGCTTTCTTT. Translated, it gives CASSQGQANTEAFF. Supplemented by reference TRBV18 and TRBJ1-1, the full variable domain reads NAGVMQNPRHLVRRRGQEARLRCSPMKGHSHVYWYRQLPEEGLKFMVYLQKENIIDESGMPKERFSAEFPKEGPSILRIQQVVRGDSAAYFCASSQGQANTEAFFGQGTRLTVV.

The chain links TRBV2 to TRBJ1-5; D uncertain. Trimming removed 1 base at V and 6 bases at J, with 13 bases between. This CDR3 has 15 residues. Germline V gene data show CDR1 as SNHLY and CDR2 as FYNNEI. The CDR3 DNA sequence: TGTGCCAGCAGTGAAGAATCGACTGGCGGTCAGCCCCAGCATTTT. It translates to CASSEESTGGQPQHF.

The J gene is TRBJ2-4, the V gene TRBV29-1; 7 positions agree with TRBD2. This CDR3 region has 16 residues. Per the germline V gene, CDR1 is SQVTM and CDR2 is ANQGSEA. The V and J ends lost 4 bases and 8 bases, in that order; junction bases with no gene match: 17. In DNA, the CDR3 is TGCAGCGTTGCTGAAACATGGACGGGGAGGGTCGACATTCAGTACTTC. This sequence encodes CSVAETWTGRVDIQYF.

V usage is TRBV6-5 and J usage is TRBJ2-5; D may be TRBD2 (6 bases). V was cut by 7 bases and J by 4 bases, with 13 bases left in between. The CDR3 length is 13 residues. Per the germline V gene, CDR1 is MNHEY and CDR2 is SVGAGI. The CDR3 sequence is CASKALAGETQYF. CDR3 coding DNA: TGTGCCAGCAAGGCACTAGCAGGAGAGACCCAGTACTTC.

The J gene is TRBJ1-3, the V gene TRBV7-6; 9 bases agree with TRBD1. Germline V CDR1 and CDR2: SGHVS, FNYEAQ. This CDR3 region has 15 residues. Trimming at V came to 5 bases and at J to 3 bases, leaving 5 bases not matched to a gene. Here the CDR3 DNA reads TGTGCCAGCAGCCTAGGGACAGGGATTGGAAACACCATATATTTT. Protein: CASSLGTGIGNTIYF. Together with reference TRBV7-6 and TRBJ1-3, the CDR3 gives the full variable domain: GAGVSQSPRYKVTKRGQDVALRCDPISGHVSLYWYRQALGQGPEFLTYFNYEAQQDKSGLPNDRFSAERPEGSISTLTIQRTEQRDSAMYRCASSLGTGIGNTIYFGEGSWLTVV.

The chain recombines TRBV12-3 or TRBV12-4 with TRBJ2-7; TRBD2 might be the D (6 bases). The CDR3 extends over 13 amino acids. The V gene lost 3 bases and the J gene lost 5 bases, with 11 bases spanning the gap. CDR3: CASSFGGSNEQYF. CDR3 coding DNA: TGTGCCAGCAGTTTCGGGGGAAGCAACGAGCAGTACTTC.

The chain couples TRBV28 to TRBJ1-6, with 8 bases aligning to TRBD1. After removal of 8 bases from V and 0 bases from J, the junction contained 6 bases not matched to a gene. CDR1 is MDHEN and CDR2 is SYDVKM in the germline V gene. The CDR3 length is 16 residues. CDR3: CASRTGSSSYNSPLHF. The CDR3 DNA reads TGTGCCAGCCGGACAGGGTCGAGCTCCTATAATTCACCCCTCCACTTT.

The DNA for the CDR3 is TGTGCCAGCAGTTACGAAGAGGGGGGGAGACCAGATACGCAGTATTTT. Protein: CASSYEEGGRPDTQYF. This chain joins TRBV6-5 and TRBJ2-3, with D perhaps matching TRBD2 (7 bases). The CDR3 spans 16 residues. Germline loops: CDR1 MNHEY, CDR2 SVGAGI. V lost 2 bases and J lost 4, with 16 bases in between.

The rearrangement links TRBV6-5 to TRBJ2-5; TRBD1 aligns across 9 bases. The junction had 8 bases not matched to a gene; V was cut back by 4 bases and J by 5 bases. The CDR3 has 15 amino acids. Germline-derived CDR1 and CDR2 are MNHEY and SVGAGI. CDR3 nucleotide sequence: TGTGCCAGCAGTTTCACAGGGGGCGCGGGGGAGACCCAGTACTTC. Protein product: CASSFTGGAGETQYF.

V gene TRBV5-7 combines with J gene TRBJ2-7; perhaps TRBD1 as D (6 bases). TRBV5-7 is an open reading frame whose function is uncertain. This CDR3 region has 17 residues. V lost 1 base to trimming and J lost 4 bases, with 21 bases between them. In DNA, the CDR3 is TGTGCCAGCAGCTTGCGCCGGGGACACCGAGGGGTGTACGAGCAGTACTTC. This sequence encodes CASSLRRGHRGVYEQYF.

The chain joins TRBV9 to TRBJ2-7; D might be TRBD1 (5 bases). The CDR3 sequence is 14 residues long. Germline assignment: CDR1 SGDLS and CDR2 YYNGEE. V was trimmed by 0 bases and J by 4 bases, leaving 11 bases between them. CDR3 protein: CASSVEGQGYEQYF. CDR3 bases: TGTGCCAGCAGCGTAGAGGGCCAGGGTTACGAGCAGTACTTC. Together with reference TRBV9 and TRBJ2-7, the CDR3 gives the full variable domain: DSGVTQTPKHLITATGQRVTLRCSPRSGDLSVYWYQQSLDQGLQFLIQYYNGEERAKGNILERFSAQQFPDLHSELNLSSLELGDSALYFCASSVEGQGYEQYFGPGTRLTVT.

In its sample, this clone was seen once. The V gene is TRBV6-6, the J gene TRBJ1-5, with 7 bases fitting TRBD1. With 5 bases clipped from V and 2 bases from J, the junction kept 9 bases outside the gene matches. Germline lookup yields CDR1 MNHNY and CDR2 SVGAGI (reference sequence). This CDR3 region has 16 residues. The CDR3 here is CASSQNRGVGNQPQHF. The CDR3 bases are TGTGCCAGCAGTCAGAACAGGGGAGTAGGCAATCAGCCCCAGCATTTT.

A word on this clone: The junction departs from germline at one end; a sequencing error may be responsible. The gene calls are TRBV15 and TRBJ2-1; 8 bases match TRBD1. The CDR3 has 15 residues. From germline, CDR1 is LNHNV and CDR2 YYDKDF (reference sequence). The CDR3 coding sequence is TGTGCCACCAGCCGAGACAGGGGCTCCTACAATGAGCAGTTCTTC. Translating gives CATSRDRGSYNEQFF.

The CDR3 sequence is CASSLGQGAGGNTIYF. The CDR3 DNA is TGTGCCAGCAGCTTGGGCCAGGGGGCGGGAGGAAACACCATATATTTT. The genes are TRBV5-4 and TRBJ1-3, with TRBD1 matching 8 bases. This CDR3 is 16 amino acids long. Trimming at V came to 0 bases and at J to 4 bases, leaving 6 bases not matched to a gene. Germline V gene sequence: CDR1 SGHNT, CDR2 YYREEE (reference sequence).

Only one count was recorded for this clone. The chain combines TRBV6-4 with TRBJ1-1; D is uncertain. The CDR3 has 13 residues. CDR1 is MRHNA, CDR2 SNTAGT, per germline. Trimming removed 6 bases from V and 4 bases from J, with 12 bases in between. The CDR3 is CASSAGVSTEAFF. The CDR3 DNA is TGTGCCAGCAGCGCGGGAGTCAGCACTGAAGCTTTCTTT.

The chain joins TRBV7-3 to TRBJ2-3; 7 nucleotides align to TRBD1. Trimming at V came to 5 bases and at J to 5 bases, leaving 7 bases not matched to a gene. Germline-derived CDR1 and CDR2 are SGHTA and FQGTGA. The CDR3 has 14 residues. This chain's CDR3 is CASSLTGPGDTQYF. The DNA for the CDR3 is TGTGCCAGCAGCCTGACAGGGCCAGGAGATACGCAGTATTTT.

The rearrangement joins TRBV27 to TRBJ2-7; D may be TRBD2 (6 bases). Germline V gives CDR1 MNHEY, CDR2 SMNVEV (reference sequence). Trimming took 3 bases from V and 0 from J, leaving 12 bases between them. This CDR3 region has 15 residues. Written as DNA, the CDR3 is TGTGCCAGCAGTTTCTCCGGGAGTAGCTCCTACGAGCAGTACTTC. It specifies CASSFSGSSSYEQYF.

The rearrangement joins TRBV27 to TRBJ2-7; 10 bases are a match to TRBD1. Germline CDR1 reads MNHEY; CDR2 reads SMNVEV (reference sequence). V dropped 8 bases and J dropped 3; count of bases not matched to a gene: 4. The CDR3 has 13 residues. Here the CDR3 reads CASPGQGFYEQYF. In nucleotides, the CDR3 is TGTGCCAGCCCGGGACAGGGGTTCTACGAGCAGTACTTC.

The CDR3 region is CASSGDRVLSEQFF. Here the CDR3 DNA reads TGTGCCAGCAGCGGGGACAGGGTCCTAAGTGAGCAGTTCTTC. V and J are TRBV7-2 and TRBJ2-1; 9 nucleotides agree with TRBD1. Germline CDR1 SGHTA, CDR2 FQGNSA. V dropped 5 bases and J dropped 9; count of bases not matched to a gene: 8. This CDR3 contains 14 residues.

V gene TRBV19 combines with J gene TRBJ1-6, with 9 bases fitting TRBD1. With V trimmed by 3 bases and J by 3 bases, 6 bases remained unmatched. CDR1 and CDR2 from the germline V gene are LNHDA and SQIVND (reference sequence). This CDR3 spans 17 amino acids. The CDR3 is CASSMTGGVYYNSPLHF. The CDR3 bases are TGTGCCAGTAGTATGACAGGGGGAGTCTACTATAATTCACCCCTCCACTTT.

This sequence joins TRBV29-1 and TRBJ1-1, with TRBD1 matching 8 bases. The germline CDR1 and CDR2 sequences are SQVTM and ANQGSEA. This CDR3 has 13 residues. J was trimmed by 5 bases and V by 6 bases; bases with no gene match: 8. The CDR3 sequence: CSVSTGVGTEAFF. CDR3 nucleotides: TGCAGCGTCTCGACAGGGGTTGGAACTGAAGCTTTCTTT. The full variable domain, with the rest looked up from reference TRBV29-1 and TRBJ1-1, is SAVISQKPSRDICQRGTSLTIQCQVDSQVTMMFWYRQQPGQSLTLIATANQGSEATYESGFVIDKFPISRPNLTFSTLTVSNMSPEDSSIYLCSVSTGVGTEAFFGQGTRLTVV.

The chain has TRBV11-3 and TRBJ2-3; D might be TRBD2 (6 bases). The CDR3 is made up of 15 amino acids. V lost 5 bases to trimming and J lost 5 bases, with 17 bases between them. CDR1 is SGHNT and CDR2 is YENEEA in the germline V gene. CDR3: CASSQSGRPGDTQYF. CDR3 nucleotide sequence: TGTGCCAGCAGCCAAAGCGGGCGCCCGGGAGATACGCAGTATTTT.

The CDR3 sequence is CASSPQGIGYTF. CDR3 nucleotide sequence: TGTGCCAGCAGCCCACAGGGTATTGGCTACACCTTC. The gene calls are TRBV11-2 and TRBJ1-2; TRBD1 might be the D (6 bases). V gave up 5 bases and J gave up 7 bases, with 11 bases separating them. CDR1 is SGHAT and CDR2 is FQNNGV in the germline V gene. The CDR3 runs to 12 residues.

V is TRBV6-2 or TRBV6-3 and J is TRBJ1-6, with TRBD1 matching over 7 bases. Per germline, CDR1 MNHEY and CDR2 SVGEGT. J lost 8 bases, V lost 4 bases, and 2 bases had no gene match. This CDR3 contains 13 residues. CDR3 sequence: CASSWDSHSPLHF. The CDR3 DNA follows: TGTGCCAGCAGTTGGGACAGCCATTCACCCCTCCACTTT.

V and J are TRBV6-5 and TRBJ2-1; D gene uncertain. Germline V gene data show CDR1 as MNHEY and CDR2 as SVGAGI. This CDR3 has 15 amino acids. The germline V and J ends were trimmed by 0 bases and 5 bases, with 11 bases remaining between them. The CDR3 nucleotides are TGTGCCAGCAGTTACTCGACCAGGTTCCACAATGAGCAGTTCTTC. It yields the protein CASSYSTRFHNEQFF.

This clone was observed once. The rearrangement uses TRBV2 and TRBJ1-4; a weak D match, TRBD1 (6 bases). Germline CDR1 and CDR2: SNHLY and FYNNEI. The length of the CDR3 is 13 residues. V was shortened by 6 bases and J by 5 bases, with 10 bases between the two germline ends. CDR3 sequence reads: CASRTGRNEKLFF. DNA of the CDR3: TGTGCCAGCAGAACAGGGCGGAATGAAAAACTGTTTTTT.

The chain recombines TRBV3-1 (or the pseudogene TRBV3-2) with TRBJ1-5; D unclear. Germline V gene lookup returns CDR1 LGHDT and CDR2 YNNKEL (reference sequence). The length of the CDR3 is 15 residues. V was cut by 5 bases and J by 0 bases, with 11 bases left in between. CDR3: CASSTGGNSNQPQHF. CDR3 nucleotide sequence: TGTGCCAGCAGCACGGGTGGAAATAGCAATCAGCCCCAGCATTTT.

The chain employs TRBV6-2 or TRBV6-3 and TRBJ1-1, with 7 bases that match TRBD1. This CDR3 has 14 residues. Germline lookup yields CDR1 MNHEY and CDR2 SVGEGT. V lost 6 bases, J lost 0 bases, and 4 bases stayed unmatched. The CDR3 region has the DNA TGTGCCAGCAGCCCGGGACAGTTGAACACTGAAGCTTTCTTT. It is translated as CASSPGQLNTEAFF.